This TCR beta chain is from a study of OX40 agonist ivuxolimab in advanced cancers. The germline V gene has CDR1 MGHRA and CDR2 YSYEKL. Trimming left V 5 bases short and J 5 bases short, with 15 bases between. CDR3 length equals 15 residues. Profiled with immunoSEQ multiplex PCR; TCRdb holds only in-frame clones, not every one. Of 60,000 to 80,000 clones listed, roughly nine tenths are singletons. The chain links TRBV4-1 to TRBJ2-2; D gene uncertain. This specimen consisted of CD4+ or CD8+ T cells sorted from blood, obtained in a trial of the OX40 agonist ivuxolimab. The receptor comes from an adult with an advanced solid tumor such as melanoma, head and neck, liver or kidney cancer. The CDR3 here is CASSFSWGWTGELFF. In DNA, the CDR3 is TGCGCCAGCAGCTTTAGCTGGGGTTGGACCGGGGAGCTGTTTTTT.